This T cell receptor (beta chain) derives from a study of blood T cell repertoires in COVID-19. Overall study: Nucleic acid was either cDNA or gDNA, and it came from T cells, B-cell-depleted T cells, or PBMCs.

The J segment lost 3 bases and the V segment lost 5 bases, leaving 7 bases of the junction unmatched. The CDR3 is made up of 15 amino acids. Germline CDR1 is LNHDA and CDR2 is SQIVND (reference sequence). The repertoire was sequenced with immunoSEQ multiplex PCR; TCRdb's copy has only in-frame clones and lacks some. The repertoire consists of about 200,000 clones, with approximately 90% occurring once and the leading ten covering 2.2%. The rearrangement joins TRBV19 to TRBJ1-2; 9 bases line up with TRBD1. The material sequenced was peripheral blood. The source is a man aged 25-45 years who had recovered from COVID-19. The CDR3 region is CASSEQGARDYGYTF. The CDR3 coding sequence is TGTGCCAGTAGTGAACAGGGGGCGCGGGACTATGGCTACACCTTC. The complete variable domain, with remaining parts taken from reference TRBV19 and TRBJ1-2, reads DGGITQSPKYLFRKEGQNVTLSCEQNLNHDAMYWYRQDPGQGLRLIYYSQIVNDFQKGDIAEGYSVSREKKESFPLTVTSAQKNPTAFYLCASSEQGARDYGYTFGSGTRLTVV.